A single sample gave rise to the 22 T cell receptor beta chains below, sequenced in a study of shared clonotypes between healthy human individuals. Assay used: immunoSEQ multiplex PCR; TCRdb lists only in-frame clones, some missing. Among nearly 750,000 clones listed, just under 75% were seen once. The sequencing sample was made of memory CD4+ T cells sorted from blood. Subset of the sample: CD45RA-negative fraction. All receptors come from a young woman in good health.

The gene calls are TRBV27 and TRBJ1-5; D is possibly TRBD1 (5 bases). The CDR3 totals 14 residues. From germline, CDR1 is MNHEY and CDR2 SMNVEV (reference sequence). V was clipped by 3 bases and J by 5 bases, with 11 bases between them. CDR3 loop: CASSFSRGHQPQHF. For the CDR3, the DNA is TGTGCCAGCAGTTTCAGTCGGGGCCATCAGCCCCAGCATTTT.

The chain uses TRBV2 and TRBJ1-2; TRBD1 agrees at 7 bases. The CDR3 has 15 residues. Germline assignment: CDR1 SNHLY and CDR2 FYNNEI. Unmatched junction bases numbered 10, after V lost 5 bases and J lost 4 bases. The CDR3 loop reads CASSSGTVEVYGYTF. For the CDR3, the DNA is TGTGCCAGCAGTTCCGGGACAGTGGAAGTCTATGGCTACACCTTC.

On this clone: At the DNA level, this CDR3 is encoded by other sequences in the same sample as well. The J gene is TRBJ1-1, the V gene TRBV27; 10 bases agree with TRBD1. V was clipped by 6 bases and J by 1 base; unmatched bases: 2. CDR1 and CDR2 (germline): MNHEY, SMNVEV (reference sequence). The CDR3 extends over 14 amino acids. The CDR3 DNA is TGTGCCAGCAGGAGACAGGGGGCGAACACTGAAGCTTTCTTT. Its protein is CASRRQGANTEAFF.

The J gene is TRBJ2-2, the V gene TRBV7-3, with D hard to call. V was trimmed by 4 bases and J by 7 bases, leaving 7 bases between them. This CDR3 comprises 12 residues. The germline CDR1 and CDR2 sequences are SGHTA and FQGTGA. The chain's CDR3 is CASSSVGGELFF. CDR3 nucleotides: TGTGCCAGCAGCTCCGTGGGCGGGGAGCTGTTTTTT.

The gene calls are TRBV7-2 and TRBJ2-5; TRBD2 aligns across 9 bases. Per the germline V gene, CDR1 is SGHTA and CDR2 is FQGNSA. J gave up 2 bases and V 2 bases, and 3 bases lay outside the gene matches. The CDR3 extends over 15 amino acids. CDR3 sequence (DNA): TGTGCCAGCAGCTTATGGGCGGGAGGGCAAGAGACCCAGTACTTC. Its protein product is CASSLWAGGQETQYF.

The chain carries TRBV23-1 and TRBJ1-5, with no clear D. TRBV23-1 is an ORF, and what it does is uncertain. The CDR3 spans 16 residues. The germline V and J ends were trimmed by 6 bases and 2 bases, with 17 bases remaining between them. For the CDR3, the DNA is TGCGCCAGCAGCTCTTACTCCCCCGGGGGCAATCAGCCCCAGCATTTT. Residues: CASSSYSPGGNQPQHF.

For this clone: Sequence at one end of the junction differs from germline and may be a read error. The rearrangement uses TRBV6-1 and TRBJ1-5; D gene ambiguous. This CDR3 comprises 12 residues. Germline CDR1 is MNHNS and CDR2 is SASEGT. CDR3 residues: CASTGSYQPQHF. CDR3 in DNA: TGTGCCAGCACGGGTAGCTATCAGCCCCAGCATTTT.

The chain couples TRBV7-9 to TRBJ1-5; D unresolved. The V end was cut by 5 bases, the J end by 4 bases, with 9 bases between. The length of the CDR3 is 13 residues. CDR1 is SEHNR, CDR2 FQNEAQ, per germline (reference sequence). The CDR3 DNA is TGTGCCAGCAGCGACTGGGAAAATCAGCCCCAGCATTTT. Translating gives CASSDWENQPQHF.

The rearrangement joins TRBV7-6 to TRBJ2-2, with TRBD2 as a possible D gene (6 bases). Germline CDR1 SGHVS, CDR2 FNYEAQ. The CDR3 contains 14 residues. Trimming took 5 bases from V and 4 from J, leaving 11 bases between them. Written as DNA, the CDR3 is TGTGCCAGCAGCGCCGGGACTGTCACCGGGGAGCTGTTTTTT. Amino acids: CASSAGTVTGELFF.

The CDR3 coding sequence is TGCGCCAGCAGCTTTATATACGGGGCCAACACTGAAGCTTTCTTT. The encoded protein is CASSFIYGANTEAFF. The chain combines TRBV5-1 with TRBJ1-1; weak D call: TRBD1 (5 bases). This CDR3 region has 15 residues. V gave up 2 bases and J gave up 2 bases, with 13 bases separating them. CDR1 SGHRS and CDR2 YFSETQ come from the germline V gene.

J is TRBJ2-2 and V is TRBV19; D uncertain. V was shortened by 3 bases and J by 3 bases, with 2 bases between the two germline ends. Germline V gives CDR1 LNHDA, CDR2 SQIVND (reference sequence). The CDR3 extends over 12 amino acids. CDR3 region: CASSMYTGELFF. As DNA, the CDR3 is TGTGCCAGTAGTATGTACACCGGGGAGCTGTTTTTT.

The chain combines TRBV28 with TRBJ2-7; 10 bases fit TRBD2. The CDR3 runs to 16 residues. Germline V lookup: CDR1 MDHEN, CDR2 SYDVKM. Trimming took 3 bases from V and 1 from J; bases not matched to a gene: 6. DNA of the CDR3: TGTGCCAGCAGTTTTGCCCCTAGCGGGAGTTCCTACGAGCAGTACTTC. Its translation: CASSFAPSGSSYEQYF.

This clone was detected only once. This chain uses TRBV18 with TRBJ2-2; D may be TRBD1 (6 bases). In germline, CDR1 is KGHSH, CDR2 LQKENI. Trimming cost V 4 bases and J 0 bases, with 15 bases left between them. This CDR3 is 17 amino acids long. The CDR3 reads CASSQYSDSPNTGELFF. The CDR3, as DNA: TGTGCCAGCTCACAGTACTCGGACAGTCCGAACACCGGGGAGCTGTTTTTT.

The V gene is TRBV19, the J gene TRBJ2-5; 13 bases agree with TRBD2. CDR1 and CDR2 (germline): LNHDA, SQIVND (reference sequence). The CDR3 has 17 amino acids. The junction had 11 bases not matched to a gene; V was cut back by 9 bases and J by 1 base. CDR3: CASSLLTSGRAQETQYF. In nucleotides, the CDR3 is TGTGCCAGCAGTTTATTAACTAGCGGGAGGGCCCAAGAGACCCAGTACTTC. Variable domain in full (rest from reference TRBV19 and TRBJ2-5): DGGITQSPKYLFRKEGQNVTLSCEQNLNHDAMYWYRQDPGQGLRLIYYSQIVNDFQKGDIAEGYSVSREKKESFPLTVTSAQKNPTAFYLCASSLLTSGRAQETQYFGPGTRLLVL.

The chain couples TRBV27 to TRBJ1-5; D is perhaps TRBD1 (6 bases). CDR3 length: 14 residues. Trimming removed 6 bases at V and 0 bases at J, with 9 bases between. Looked up from germline, CDR1 is MNHEY and CDR2 is SMNVEV (reference sequence). The CDR3 is CASRTGTSNQPQHF. DNA of the CDR3: TGTGCCAGCAGGACAGGAACTAGCAATCAGCCCCAGCATTTT.

The CDR3 coding sequence is TGTGCCAGCAGCTCTACTACTTTGGGAGGGGAGCTGTTTTTT. This translates into CASSSTTLGGELFF. This chain links TRBV7-3 with TRBJ2-2, with no clear D. The CDR3 spans 14 residues. Germline assignment: CDR1 SGHTA and CDR2 FQGTGA. Trimming removed 4 bases at V and 8 bases at J, with 14 bases between.

This clone was recorded a few times. DNA of the CDR3: TGTGCCAGCAGCACCACCGGGACTACCTCTGGAAACACCATATATTTT. It translates to CASSTTGTTSGNTIYF. This sequence joins TRBV11-2 and TRBJ1-3; possible D gene TRBD1, 5 bases. The CDR3 runs to 16 residues. V was shortened by 5 bases and J by 0 bases, with 14 bases between the two germline ends. The germline V gene encodes CDR1 SGHAT and CDR2 FQNNGV.

Notes on this clone: In the same sample, other DNA sequences code for this CDR3. The rearrangement uses TRBV18 and TRBJ2-2, with TRBD2 identical over 10 bases. The CDR3 length is 15 residues. J gave up 6 bases and V 5 bases, and 6 bases lay outside the gene matches. Germline loops: CDR1 KGHSH, CDR2 LQKENI. The CDR3 region is CASSRASGRSGELFF. DNA of the CDR3: TGTGCCAGCTCAAGGGCTAGCGGGAGATCCGGGGAGCTGTTTTTT.

This chain links TRBV5-4 with TRBJ2-1; 12 bases match TRBD2. This CDR3 contains 15 residues. V was clipped by 4 bases and J by 10 bases; unmatched bases: 9. Germline V gives CDR1 SGHNT, CDR2 YYREEE (reference sequence). The CDR3 spells CASSQRLAGAQEQFF. Written as DNA, the CDR3 is TGTGCCAGCAGCCAAAGACTAGCGGGAGCCCAAGAGCAGTTCTTC.

The J gene is TRBJ2-7, the V gene TRBV10-1, with D possibly being TRBD1 or TRBD2 (5 bases each). V gave up 2 bases and J gave up 5 bases, with 13 bases separating them. This CDR3 contains 14 residues. CDR1 and CDR2 (germline): WNHNN, SYGVQD (reference sequence). This CDR3 is CASSEAGTSHEQYF. The CDR3 nucleotides read TGCGCCAGCAGTGAGGCCGGGACCTCACACGAGCAGTACTTC.

V usage is TRBV28 and J usage is TRBJ2-1; TRBD1 agrees at 9 bases. The CDR3 spans 15 residues. V shed 4 bases and J 4 bases; nucleotides not matched to a gene: 5. Germline-derived CDR1 and CDR2 are MDHEN and SYDVKM. CDR3 in amino acids: CASSSSGTGYNEQFF. CDR3 nucleotide sequence: TGTGCCAGCAGTTCCTCCGGGACAGGGTACAATGAGCAGTTCTTC. Using reference TRBV28 and TRBJ2-1 for the parts outside the CDR3, the full variable domain is DVKVTQSSRYLVKRTGEKVFLECVQDMDHENMFWYRQDPGLGLRLIYFSYDVKMKEKGDIPEGYSVSREKKERFSLILESASTNQTSMYLCASSSSGTGYNEQFFGPGTRLTVL.

This clone showed up just a few times. The J gene is TRBJ1-3, the V gene TRBV7-2; D is unclear. The V gene lost 1 base and the J gene lost 0 bases, with 4 bases spanning the gap. The CDR3 has 14 amino acids. The germline V gene encodes CDR1 SGHTA and CDR2 FQGNSA. The CDR3 sequence: CASSLDFSGNTIYF. The CDR3 DNA follows: TGTGCCAGCAGCTTAGATTTCTCTGGAAACACCATATATTTT. The whole variable domain, filled in from reference TRBV7-2 and TRBJ1-3, reads GAGVSQSPSNKVTEKGKDVELRCDPISGHTALYWYRQSLGQGLEFLIYFQGNSAPDKSGLPSDRFSAERTGGSVSTLTIQRTQQEDSAVYLCASSLDFSGNTIYFGEGSWLTVV.